One T cell receptor beta chain is described in this entry. The entry originates in a study of blood T cell repertoires in COVID-19. Clones were sequenced by immunoSEQ multiplex PCR, and TCRdb holds only the in-frame ones, with some missing. Among about 390,000 clones listed, around 87% were seen once. The CDR3 runs to 15 residues. The TCR was taken from a woman aged 55-70 years with COVID-19, enrolled during active disease. The chain is built from TRBV21-1 and TRBJ1-1. TRBV21-1 is a pseudogene. Sequencing was carried out using peripheral blood. The CDR3 DNA reads TGTGCCAGCAGGGACCTGCGGATGAGGGACACTGAAGCTTTCTTT. It is translated as CASRDLRMRDTEAFF.